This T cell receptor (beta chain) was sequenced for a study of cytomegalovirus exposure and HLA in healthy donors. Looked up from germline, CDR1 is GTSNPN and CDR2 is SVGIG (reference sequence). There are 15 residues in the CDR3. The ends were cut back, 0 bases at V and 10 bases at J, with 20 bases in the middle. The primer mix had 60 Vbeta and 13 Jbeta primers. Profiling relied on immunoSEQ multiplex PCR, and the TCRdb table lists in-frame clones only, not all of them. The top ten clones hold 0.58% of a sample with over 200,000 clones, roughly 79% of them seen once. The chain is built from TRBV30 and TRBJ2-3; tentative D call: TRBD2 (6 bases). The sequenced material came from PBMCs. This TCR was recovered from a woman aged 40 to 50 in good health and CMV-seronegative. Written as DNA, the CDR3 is TGTGCCTGGAGTGTACGGGACTCTAAGCCCGGGGCGCAGTATTTT. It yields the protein CAWSVRDSKPGAQYF.